This T cell receptor beta chain comes out of a study of T cells after yellow fever vaccination. General observations from the study: Detected again after the booster were most primary-vaccination clones, at about 96% CD4 and about 90% CD8.

There are a few counts of this clonotype. The antigen is undetermined. CDR3 length: 14 residues. From germline, CDR1 is MNHEY and CDR2 SVGAGI. Trimming pared 8 bases from V and 2 bases from J, leaving 16 bases between. Researchers made TCR cDNA using 5'RACE template switching, and this step added a universal primer site and UMIs. TCRdb used MiXCR to reprocess the 5' RACE reads, holding one entry per CDR3 protein. Here the sample spans roughly 500,000 distinct CDR3 sequences, roughly a fifth being singletons. The source is a man aged 25-45 years who received the YFV17D yellow fever vaccine. Sequencing was performed on PBMCs, taken 15 days after the yellow fever booster vaccination. The chain carries TRBV6-5 and TRBJ2-7; D perhaps matches TRBD2 (5 bases). The CDR3 DNA reads as TGTGCCAGCTCCCGGACTTCGCTTGCCTACGAGCAGTACTTC. Encoded protein: CASSRTSLAYEQYF.